One and the same sample provided the 9 T cell receptor beta chains below, sequenced in a study of blood T cell repertoires in COVID-19. The assay was immunoSEQ multiplex PCR, and TCRdb's table has in-frame clones only and misses some. The table includes 440,000 or so clones, about 91% detected once. Sequenced sample: peripheral blood. These receptors all stem from a middle-aged woman with COVID-19, enrolled during active disease.

CDR3 in amino acids: CASSPPARGGAGEQYF. CDR3 DNA sequence: TGTGCCAGCTCACCACCGGCCCGCGGGGGGGCGGGAGAGCAGTACTTC. The chain couples TRBV18 to TRBJ2-7, with 9 bases matching TRBD2. CDR3 length: 16 amino acids. Trimming cost V 0 bases and J 7 bases; bases outside gene matches: 10. CDR1 is KGHSH and CDR2 is LQKENI in the germline V gene.

The chain employs TRBV30 and TRBJ1-4, with D tentatively TRBD1 (5 bases). V gave up 3 bases and J gave up 4 bases, with 12 bases separating them. In germline, CDR1 is GTSNPN, CDR2 SVGIG (reference sequence). This CDR3 region has 14 residues. CDR3: CAWRRRQNNEKLFF. CDR3 in DNA: TGTGCCTGGAGACGTCGACAGAATAATGAAAAACTGTTTTTT.

CDR3 sequence reads: CATSDLVRANTEAFF. The CDR3 coding sequence is TGTGCCACCAGTGATTTAGTCAGGGCTAACACTGAAGCTTTCTTT. This chain links TRBV24-1 with TRBJ1-1; TRBD1 might be the D (5 bases). The CDR3 extends over 15 amino acids. Trimming removed 1 base at V and 2 bases at J, with 10 bases between. Germline V gene data show CDR1 as KGHDR and CDR2 as SFDVKD.

J is TRBJ1-1 and V is TRBV5-4; TRBD1 aligns across 8 bases. V trimming: 3 bases; J trimming: 2 bases; junction bases outside the gene matches: 9. The CDR3 contains 16 residues. Germline V gene data show CDR1 as SGHNT and CDR2 as YYREEE (reference sequence). CDR3 loop: CASSSRQGLLNTEAFF. The CDR3 DNA follows: TGTGCCAGCAGCTCTCGACAGGGGCTCCTCAACACTGAAGCTTTCTTT.

This chain connects TRBV15 to TRBJ1-2; 8 bases are a match to TRBD1. J lost 7 bases, V lost 5 bases, and 9 bases had no gene match. Germline CDR1 and CDR2: LNHNV and YYDKDF (reference sequence). The CDR3 consists of 14 residues. CDR3 protein: CATSGQGQVFGYTF. The CDR3 DNA reads TGTGCCACCAGCGGCCAGGGACAGGTGTTTGGCTACACCTTC.

The CDR3 is CASRLTGAGGYTF. DNA of the CDR3: TGCGCCAGCAGGCTGACAGGGGCAGGTGGCTACACCTTC. The chain uses TRBV5-1 and TRBJ1-2; TRBD1 matches 8 bases. The CDR3 runs to 13 residues. V lost 5 bases to trimming and J lost 7 bases; unmatched junction nucleotides: 7. The V gene's germline CDR1 is SGHRS and CDR2 YFSETQ.

J is TRBJ1-2 and V is TRBV28; D gene uncertain. Germline CDR1 and CDR2: MDHEN and SYDVKM. Trimming removed 3 bases at V and 7 bases at J, with 9 bases between. The CDR3 sequence is 12 residues long. The CDR3 nucleotides read TGTGCCAGCAGTTTTTGGGCAGGTGGCTACACCTTC. Its protein is CASSFWAGGYTF.

The V and J genes are TRBV2 and TRBJ1-6; no firm D call. V was shortened by 1 base and J by 6 bases, with 10 bases between the two germline ends. The CDR3 has 15 residues. Germline CDR1 SNHLY, CDR2 FYNNEI. CDR3 nucleotide sequence: TGTGCCAGCAGTGAAGAGATTGCCAGTAATTCACCCCTCCACTTT. Protein sequence: CASSEEIASNSPLHF.

The chain has TRBV11-2 and TRBJ2-1; D is undetermined. Germline assignment: CDR1 SGHAT and CDR2 FQNNGV. The length of the CDR3 is 12 residues. Trimming took off 0 bases at V and 7 bases at J, with 4 bases between the two ends. The CDR3 nucleotides read TGTGCCAGCAGCTTAGATAGTAATGAGCAGTTCTTC. Amino acids: CASSLDSNEQFF.